This record concerns one TCR beta chain sequence. Its specificity is not known. Assay used: immunoSEQ multiplex PCR; TCRdb lists only in-frame clones, some missing. The table includes about 120,000 clones, over 75% detected once. The data were obtained in a study of T cell responses to AZD1222 COVID-19 vaccine. Overall study results and limits: Donors were mostly white British, more females; clonal diversity possibly underestimated. CD4 TCRs linked to vaccination spanned spike, dominating at 160-218 and 743-854. Spike-specific TCR repertoires showed rising breadth and depth after two AZD1222 doses. Recipients of AZD1222 seropositive at baseline numbered only 5 or 6.

The J segment lost 9 bases and the V segment lost 4 bases, leaving 9 bases of the junction unmatched. Germline CDR1 and CDR2: LNHDA and SQIVND (reference sequence). This CDR3 has 14 residues. This TCR was recovered from an adult in good health. The V call is TRBV19, the J call TRBJ2-1; 7 bases fit TRBD2. The sample here was peripheral blood, taken on day 0 of AZD1222 vaccination. The CDR3 sequence is CASSNLGGTLEQFF. Written as DNA, the CDR3 is TGTGCCAGTAGTAATCTCGGGGGGACCCTTGAGCAGTTCTTC.